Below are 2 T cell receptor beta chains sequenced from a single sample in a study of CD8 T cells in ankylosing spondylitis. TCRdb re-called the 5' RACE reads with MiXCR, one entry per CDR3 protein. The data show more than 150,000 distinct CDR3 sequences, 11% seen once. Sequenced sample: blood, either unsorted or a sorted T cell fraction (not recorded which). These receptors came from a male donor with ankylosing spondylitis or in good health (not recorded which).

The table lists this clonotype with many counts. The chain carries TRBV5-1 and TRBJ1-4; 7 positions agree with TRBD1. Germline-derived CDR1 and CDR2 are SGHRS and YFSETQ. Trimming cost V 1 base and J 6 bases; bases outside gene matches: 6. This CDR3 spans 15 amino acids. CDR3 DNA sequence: TGCGCCAGCAGCTTGAACCAGGGGGTTCATGAAAAACTGTTTTTT. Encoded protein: CASSLNQGVHEKLFF.

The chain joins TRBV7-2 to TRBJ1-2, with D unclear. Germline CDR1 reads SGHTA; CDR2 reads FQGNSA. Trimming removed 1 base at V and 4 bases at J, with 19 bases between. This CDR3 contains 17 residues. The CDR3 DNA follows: TGTGCCAGCAGCTTAGTGGGAGCCATTTCCCCGGGCTATGGCTACACCTTC. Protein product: CASSLVGAISPGYGYTF.